This is a list of T cell receptor beta chains from one sample in a study of T cells in Graves' hyperthyroidism and ophthalmopathy. TCRdb processed the multiplex PCR reads anew with MiXCR; each CDR3 protein has one entry. The data show some 380,000 distinct CDR3 sequences, about 13% seen once. The sequenced material came from blood. The receptor source for this set is a man younger than 45 with Graves' hyperthyroidism that later progressed to Graves' ophthalmopathy. CDR3s include the opening cysteine and the closing phenylalanine or tryptophan. D genes are given only for firm matches. Rows give clone size only sometimes, using once, few, many, or a class for an expanded clone.

v_call	clone_size	j_call	d_call	cdr3_nt	cdr3_aa
TRBV28	many	TRBJ2-5	TRBD1	TGTGCCAGCAGTCTGCCGGGACAGGGGGCCGAGACCCAGTACTTC	CASSLPGQGAETQYF
TRBV7-9	many	TRBJ2-5	-	TGTGCCAGCAGCTCTTTTGGACAGCAAGAGACCCAGTACTTC	CASSSFGQQETQYF
TRBV19	few	TRBJ2-1	-	TGTGCCAGTAGTATGAGCCGTTCTCTGTACAATGAGCAGTTCTTC	CASSMSRSLYNEQFF
TRBV20-1	many	TRBJ2-5	-	TGCAGTGCTAGATCGCGGAAGCCTTATGCTCAAGAGACCCAGTACTTC	CSARSRKPYAQETQYF
TRBV27	-	TRBJ1-6	-	TGTGCCAGCAGTTTTTACCCTCATTCACCCCTCCACTTT	CASSFYPHSPLHF
TRBV12-3/TRBV12-4	many	TRBJ1-1	-	TGTGCCAGCAACTCACAGGGTGGTACTGAAGCTTTCTTT	CASNSQGGTEAFF
TRBV25-1	few	TRBJ1-4	TRBD1	TGTGCCAGCCGTGACAGGGAAACTAATGAAAAACTGTTTTTT	CASRDRETNEKLFF
TRBV20-1	few	TRBJ1-2	TRBD1	TGCAGTGCTAGAGACCTACGGACAGGGGGCAACTATGGCTACACCTTC	CSARDLRTGGNYGYTF
TRBV15	few	TRBJ1-1	-	TGTGCCACCAGCAGCATTTTCAGTTCTGAGGGGGACAACACTGAAGCTTTCTTT	CATSSIFSSEGDNTEAFF
TRBV20-1	many	TRBJ2-1	TRBD2	TGCAGTGCTAGTCCGGCTAGCGGGGGGGACAATGAGCAGTTCTTC	CSASPASGGDNEQFF
TRBV10-3	-	TRBJ2-1	TRBD2	TGTGCCATCAGAACTAGCGGGGGGGGCTACAATGAGCAGTTCTTC	CAIRTSGGGYNEQFF
TRBV13	many	TRBJ2-7	-	TGTGCCAGCAGCTTACGGCAGGGGCAGTACGAGCAGTACTTC	CASSLRQGQYEQYF